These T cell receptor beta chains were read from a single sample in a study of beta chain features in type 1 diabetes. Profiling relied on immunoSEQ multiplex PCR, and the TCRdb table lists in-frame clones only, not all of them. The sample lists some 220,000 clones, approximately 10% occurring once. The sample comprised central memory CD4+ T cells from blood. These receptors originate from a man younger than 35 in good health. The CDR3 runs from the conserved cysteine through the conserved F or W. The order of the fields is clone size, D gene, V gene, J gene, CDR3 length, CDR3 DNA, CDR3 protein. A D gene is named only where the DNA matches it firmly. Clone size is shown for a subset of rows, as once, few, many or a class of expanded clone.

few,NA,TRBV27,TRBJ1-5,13,TGTGCCAGCAGTCGACGCCTGAATCAGCCCCAGCATTTT,CASSRRLNQPQHF
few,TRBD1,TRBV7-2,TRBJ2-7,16,TGTGCCAGCAGCTTGGGGCCGGGACAGGGGGTCTACGAGCAGTACTTC,CASSLGPGQGVYEQYF
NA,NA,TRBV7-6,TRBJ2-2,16,TGTGCCAGCGCGCCTGCTAGCGCCCCGAACACCGGGGAGCTGTTTTTT,CASAPASAPNTGELFF
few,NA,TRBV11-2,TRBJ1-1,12,TGTGCCAGCAGCTTAGAGGCTGGTCGGGCTTTCTTT,CASSLEAGRAFF
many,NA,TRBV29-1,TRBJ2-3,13,TGCAGCGTTGAAGTTACAAACACAGATACGCAGTATTTT,CSVEVTNTDTQYF
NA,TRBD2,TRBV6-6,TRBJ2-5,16,TGTGCCAGCAGGCGGAGCGGACTAGCGAGTCAAGAGACCCAGTACTTC,CASRRSGLASQETQYF
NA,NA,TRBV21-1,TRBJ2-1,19,TGTGCCAGCAGCAAAGTCGTTGGGACTAGCGGGATGTATTACAATGAGCAGTTCTTC,CASSKVVGTSGMYYNEQFF
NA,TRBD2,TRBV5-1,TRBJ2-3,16,TGCGCCAGCAGCAAACGGACTAGCGGGAGCGCAGATACGCAGTATTTT,CASSKRTSGSADTQYF
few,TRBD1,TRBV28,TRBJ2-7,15,TGTGCCAGCAGAGGAGTTCAGGGGGCGTTCTACGAGCAGTACTTC,CASRGVQGAFYEQYF
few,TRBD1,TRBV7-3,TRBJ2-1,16,TGTGCCAGCAGCTTGACGGGACAGGGAGCCTACAATGAGCAGTTCTTC,CASSLTGQGAYNEQFF
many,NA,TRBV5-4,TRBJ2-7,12,TGTGCCAGCAGCTTGGTCGGGTACGAGCAGTACTTC,CASSLVGYEQYF
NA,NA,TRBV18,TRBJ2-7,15,TGTGCCAGCTCACCATTCGGCAGCAGCCGGCTGGAGCAGTACTTC,CASSPFGSSRLEQYF
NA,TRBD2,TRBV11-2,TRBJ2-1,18,TGTGCCAGCAGCATATTAGGGAGGGGACTAGCGGGACGGGATGAGCAGTTCTTC,CASSILGRGLAGRDEQFF
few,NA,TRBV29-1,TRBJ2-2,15,TGCAGCGTGTCCCCGGACAGAGGGCAATCCGGGGAGCTGTTTTTT,CSVSPDRGQSGELFF
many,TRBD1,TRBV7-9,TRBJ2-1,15,TGTGCCAGCAGCTCGGGACAGGGAATGAGCAATGAGCAGTTCTTC,CASSSGQGMSNEQFF
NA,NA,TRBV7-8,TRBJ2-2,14,TGTGCCAGCAGCTACGCCCCCCACACCGGGGAGCTGTTTTTT,CASSYAPHTGELFF
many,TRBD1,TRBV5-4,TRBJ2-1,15,TGTGCCAGCAGCTCCCGGGACAGGGGGCTCAATGAGCAGTTCTTC,CASSSRDRGLNEQFF
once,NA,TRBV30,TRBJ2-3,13,TGTGCCTGGAGGCTATCGGGGGCAGATACGCAGTATTTT,CAWRLSGADTQYF
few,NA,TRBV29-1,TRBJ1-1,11,TGCAGCGTAGGGGGGGACACTGAAGCTTTCTTT,CSVGGDTEAFF
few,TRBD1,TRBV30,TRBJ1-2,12,TGTGCCTGGAGTGCACAGGGGAGGTTCTACACCTTC,CAWSAQGRFYTF
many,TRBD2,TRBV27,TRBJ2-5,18,TGTGCCAGCAGTTCCAGGCGCGGACTAGCGGGAGGTCAAGAGACCCAGTACTTC,CASSSRRGLAGGQETQYF
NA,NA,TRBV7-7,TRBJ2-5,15,TGTGCCAGCAGCTTAGGGGGACGGGATCAAGAGACCCAGTACTTC,CASSLGGRDQETQYF
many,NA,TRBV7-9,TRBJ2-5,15,TGTGCCAGCAGCGGATCGGGACAAAGCAATGGGACCCAGTACTTC,CASSGSGQSNGTQYF
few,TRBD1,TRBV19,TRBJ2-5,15,TGTGCCAGTAGTCCTCGGGACAGGGGGCTGGAGACCCAGTACTTC,CASSPRDRGLETQYF
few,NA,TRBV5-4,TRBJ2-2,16,TGTGCCAGCAGCTTCGGTAGCCCTCTGAACACCGGGGAGCTGTTTTTT,CASSFGSPLNTGELFF
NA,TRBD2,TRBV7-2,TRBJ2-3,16,TGTGCCAGCAGCCGACTAGCGGGAGGTGGCACAGATACGCAGTATTTT,CASSRLAGGGTDTQYF
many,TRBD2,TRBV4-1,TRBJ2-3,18,TGCGCCAGCAGCCAAGGCTACTCCGGGACTAGCATTGTTGATACGCAGTATTTT,CASSQGYSGTSIVDTQYF
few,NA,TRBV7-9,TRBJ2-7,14,TGTGCCAGCAGCACACGGACGGCTACCTACGAGCAGTACTTC,CASSTRTATYEQYF
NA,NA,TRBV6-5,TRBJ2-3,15,TGTGCCAGCAGTAGCCGGGACACCCGCACAGATACGCAGTATTTT,CASSSRDTRTDTQYF
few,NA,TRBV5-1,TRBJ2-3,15,TGCGCCAGCAGCTTGCAAGCAGTGGGGACAGATACGCAGTATTTT,CASSLQAVGTDTQYF
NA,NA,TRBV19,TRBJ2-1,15,TGTGCCAGTAAAGGGAGCGGGTTCTCCTACAATGAGCAGTTCTTC,CASKGSGFSYNEQFF
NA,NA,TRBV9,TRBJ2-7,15,TGTGCCAGCAGCGTAGATGGAGGCCGGGGGAGGGAGCAGTACTTC,CASSVDGGRGREQYF
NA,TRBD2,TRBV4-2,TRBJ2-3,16,TGTGCCAGCAGCCAGACGGTAGCGGGTGGCACAGATACGCAGTATTTT,CASSQTVAGGTDTQYF
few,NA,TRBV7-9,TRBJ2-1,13,TGTGCCAGCAGCTTCGAAGGGAGAAATGAGCAGTTCTTC,CASSFEGRNEQFF
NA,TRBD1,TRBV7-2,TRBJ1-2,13,TGTGCCAGCAGCTTAGGACAGGGATCTGGCTACACCTTC,CASSLGQGSGYTF
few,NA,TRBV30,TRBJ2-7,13,TGTGCCTGGACTAGGGGGACTCGGGACGAGCAGTACTTC,CAWTRGTRDEQYF
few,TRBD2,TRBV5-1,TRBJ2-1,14,TGCGCCAGCAGCCTGGGACTAGTTCAAGGTGAGCAGTTCTTC,CASSLGLVQGEQFF
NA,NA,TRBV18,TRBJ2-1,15,TGTGCCAGCTCACCACTCGCAGGGGCCTACAATGAGCAGTTCTTC,CASSPLAGAYNEQFF
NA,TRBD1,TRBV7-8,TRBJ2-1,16,TGTGCCAGCAGCTTAAGACAGGGTATAACCTACAATGAGCAGTTCTTC,CASSLRQGITYNEQFF
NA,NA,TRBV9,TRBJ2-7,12,TGTGCCAGCAGCGCCACGTTCTACGAGCAGTACTTC,CASSATFYEQYF